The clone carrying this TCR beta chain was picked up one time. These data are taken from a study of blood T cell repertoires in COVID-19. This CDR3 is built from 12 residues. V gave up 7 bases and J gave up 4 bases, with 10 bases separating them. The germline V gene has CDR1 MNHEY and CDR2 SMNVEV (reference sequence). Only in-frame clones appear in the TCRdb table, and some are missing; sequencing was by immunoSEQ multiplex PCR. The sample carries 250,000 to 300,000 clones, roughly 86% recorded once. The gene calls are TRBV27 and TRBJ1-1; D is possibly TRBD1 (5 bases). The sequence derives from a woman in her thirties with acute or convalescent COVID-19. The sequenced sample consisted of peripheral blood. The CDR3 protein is CASTTGGTEAFF. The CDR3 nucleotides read TGTGCCAGCACTACCGGGGGCACTGAAGCTTTCTTT.